This TCR beta chain was identified during a study of blood T cell repertoires in COVID-19. Study details: Sources were T cells, B-cell-depleted T cells, or PBMCs; the material itself was cDNA or gDNA.

Germline values: CDR1 MDHEN, CDR2 SYDVKM. CDR3 size: 12 residues. Germline trimming cut 6 bases from V and 2 bases from J; bases unmatched to any gene: 0. Data came from immunoSEQ multiplex PCR; TCRdb stores just in-frame clones and leaves some out. The sample records approximately 60,000 clones, roughly four fifths being singletons. Sequences were obtained from peripheral blood. The source is a man in his sixties with acute or convalescent COVID-19. The chain recombines TRBV28 with TRBJ2-7; 8 nucleotides match TRBD1. CDR3 bases: TGTGCCAGCAGACAGGGGGCCTACGAGCAGTACTTC. Translating it yields CASRQGAYEQYF.